This T cell receptor beta chain was captured by sequencing in a study of OX40 agonist ivuxolimab in advanced cancers. Assay: immunoSEQ multiplex PCR; the TCRdb copy retains only in-frame clones and omits some. The table records about 57,000 clones, about 80% of them present only once. J was trimmed by 8 bases and V by 3 bases; bases with no gene match: 8. The CDR3 covers 15 residues. Germline assignment: CDR1 SNHLY and CDR2 FYNNEI. The specimen comprised CD4+ or CD8+ T cells sorted from blood, sampled in a trial of the OX40 agonist ivuxolimab. The gene calls are TRBV2 and TRBJ1-4; TRBD1 aligns across 8 bases. The receptor was isolated from an adult with an advanced solid tumor such as melanoma, head and neck, liver or kidney cancer. CDR3 region: CASSDDGQGGEKLFF. The CDR3 DNA sequence: TGTGCCAGCAGTGATGACGGACAGGGTGGAGAAAAACTGTTTTTT.